This T cell receptor beta chain was found in a study of T cells in Graves' hyperthyroidism and ophthalmopathy. This clonotype showed up just a few times. There were TCR beta CDR3 regions amplified from RNA transcripts. The primer set for the first-round RT-PCR of the TCR CDR3 was HTBI. MiXCR, applied by TCRdb to the multiplex PCR reads, yields one record per CDR3 protein. The table records fewer than 900,000 distinct CDR3 sequences, approximately 18% of them present only once. Diagnostic decisions used clinical symptoms, serum thyroxine and TRAb, thyroid ultrasound and orbital computed tomography. Trimming took off 3 bases at V and 0 bases at J, with 15 bases between the two ends. The CDR3 sequence is 17 residues long. Per the germline V gene, CDR1 is MNHEY and CDR2 is SVGEGT.

Sequencing input: blood. This sequence was found in a woman aged 50 to 65 with Graves' hyperthyroidism that later progressed to Graves' ophthalmopathy. The chain employs TRBV6-2 or TRBV6-3 and TRBJ1-5; D remains unclear. The CDR3 DNA follows: TGTGCCAGCAGTTATTTGGCCCGACCCAATAGCAATCAGCCCCAGCATTTT. Translation gives CASSYLARPNSNQPQHF.